This T cell receptor beta chain was identified in a study of T cells in localized non-small cell lung cancer. Worth noting for this clone: As yet, its antigen is unknown.

The junction had 11 bases not matched to a gene; V was cut back by 6 bases and J by 5 bases. Germline V gene data show CDR1 as SQVTM and CDR2 as ANQGSEA. The length of the CDR3 is 14 residues. Study-wide points: Uninvolved adjacent lung, not tumor, had the highest T cell clonality.

Clones were sequenced by immunoSEQ multiplex PCR, and TCRdb holds only the in-frame ones, with some missing. The sample lists some 50,000 clones, roughly 86% seen once, with about 16% in the top ten. This TCR was sampled from a female donor with stage II lung adenocarcinoma. The genes are TRBV29-1 and TRBJ1-2; 8 bases are a match to TRBD1. The sample in question was PBMCs, obtained before any cancer treatment. This CDR3 is CSVVETGAPYGYTF. The DNA of the CDR3 is TGCAGCGTGGTAGAGACAGGGGCCCCTTATGGCTACACCTTC.